These 29 T cell receptor beta chains originate from one sample sequenced in a study of CD8 T cells in ankylosing spondylitis. TCRdb analysed the 5' RACE reads with MiXCR anew, one entry per CDR3 protein. The sample lists about 350,000 distinct CDR3 sequences, roughly 22% seen once, with around 13% in the top ten. Input material: blood, either unsorted or a sorted T cell fraction (not recorded which). The receptors come from a male donor with ankylosing spondylitis or in good health (not recorded which).

This clonotype was seen a few times. This chain links TRBV15 with TRBJ2-1, with 8 positions matching TRBD2. Germline trimming cut 0 bases from V and 2 bases from J; bases unmatched to any gene: 6. CDR3 size: 17 residues. Germline CDR1 and CDR2: LNHNV and YYDKDF (reference sequence). This CDR3 is CATSRDLGRGAYNEQFF. The CDR3 DNA reads TGTGCCACCAGCAGAGATCTTGGGCGGGGGGCCTACAATGAGCAGTTCTTC.

The chain has TRBV12-3 or TRBV12-4 and TRBJ2-1, with D unclear. This CDR3 has 15 residues. V lost 3 bases to trimming and J lost 0 bases, with 9 bases between them. The CDR3 is CASSLDDHSYNEQFF. CDR3 bases: TGTGCCAGCAGTTTGGACGACCACTCCTACAATGAGCAGTTCTTC.

This clonotype occurred a few times. The chain is built from TRBV10-2 and TRBJ2-2; a possible D gene is TRBD1 (5 bases). In germline, CDR1 is WSHSY, CDR2 SAAADI. The CDR3 sequence is 14 residues long. V was trimmed by 3 bases and J by 5 bases, leaving 10 bases between them. The CDR3 loop reads CASSDRVGTGELFF. CDR3 DNA: TGCGCCAGCAGTGACAGGGTGGGGACCGGGGAGCTGTTTTTT.

This clonotype was seen a handful of times. V and J are TRBV6-5 and TRBJ1-5; perhaps TRBD1 as D (5 bases). This CDR3 has 13 amino acids. Deletions cut 3 bases from V and 6 bases from J, with 9 bases between. The germline V gene encodes CDR1 MNHEY and CDR2 SVGAGI. In DNA, the CDR3 is TGTGCCAGCAGTTATGGAGGGGCTCAGCCCCAGCATTTT. Protein product: CASSYGGAQPQHF.

The CDR3 DNA sequence: TGCGCCAGCAGCTTACGGACAGGGGGCACCGGGGAGCTGTTTTTT. It yields the protein CASSLRTGGTGELFF. The rearrangement links TRBV4-1 to TRBJ2-2; 10 nucleotides agree with TRBD1. CDR3 length: 15 amino acids. Germline values: CDR1 MGHRA, CDR2 YSYEKL. With 5 bases clipped from V and 4 bases from J, the junction kept 4 bases outside the gene matches.

The chain recombines TRBV7-2 with TRBJ2-3, with D possibly being TRBD2 (5 bases). CDR1 is SGHTA and CDR2 is FQGNSA in the germline V gene. The V and J ends lost 3 bases and 5 bases respectively, with 12 bases between them. The CDR3 length is 14 residues. CDR3 DNA: TGTGCCAGCAGCTTCTGGCAAGCGGTAGATACGCAGTATTTT. This sequence encodes CASSFWQAVDTQYF.

The CDR3 loop reads CASSWGDGGGNEQFF. The CDR3 DNA is TGTGCCAGCAGCTGGGGGGACGGCGGAGGCAATGAGCAGTTCTTC. The chain joins TRBV7-9 to TRBJ2-1; D is possibly TRBD2 (6 bases). Between the trimmed V and J ends, which lost 4 bases and 6 bases, there was a span of 16 bases. Germline-derived CDR1 and CDR2 are SEHNR and FQNEAQ (reference sequence). The CDR3 length is 15 residues.

The genes are TRBV28 and TRBJ2-6, with D perhaps being TRBD1 or TRBD2 (5 bases each). Trimming cost V 6 bases and J 0 bases, with 15 bases left between them. This CDR3 contains 17 residues. The germline CDR1 and CDR2 sequences are MDHEN and SYDVKM. This chain's CDR3 is CASSPQHGGSGANVLTF. The CDR3 nucleotides are TGTGCCAGCAGCCCCCAGCATGGGGGCTCTGGGGCCAACGTCCTGACTTTC.

In its sample, this clonotype was seen a few times. The chain links TRBV11-2 to TRBJ2-7; D not resolved. Germline V CDR1 and CDR2: SGHAT, FQNNGV. V lost 5 bases and J lost 3, with 20 bases in between. The CDR3 length is 16 residues. Here the CDR3 DNA reads TGTGCCAGCAGCCAGTCCCAGGTCATCCCCGACTACGAGCAGTACTTC. This sequence encodes CASSQSQVIPDYEQYF.

V and J are TRBV28 and TRBJ1-6, with 8 nucleotides matching TRBD1. J lost 10 bases, V lost 6 bases, and 8 bases had no gene match. The CDR3 is made up of 14 amino acids. CDR1 and CDR2 (germline): MDHEN, SYDVKM. DNA for the CDR3: TGTGCCAGCAGGCTCCAGGGGGCTTACTCACCCCTCCACTTT. Protein product: CASRLQGAYSPLHF.

The chain combines TRBV5-6 with TRBJ2-7; D possibly uses TRBD1 or TRBD2 (7 bases each). The CDR3 runs to 14 residues. Germline assignment: CDR1 SGHDT and CDR2 YYEEEE. V dropped 6 bases and J dropped 3 bases, with 16 bases sitting between them. CDR3 sequence (DNA): TGTGCCAGCAAGCCCAGGGGGGGGAGCTACGAGCAGTACTTC. This encodes CASKPRGGSYEQYF.

In this sample, this clonotype turned up many times. The chain couples TRBV5-5 to TRBJ2-1, with D perhaps given as TRBD1 or TRBD2 (6 bases each). The germline V gene has CDR1 SGHKS and CDR2 YYEKEE (reference sequence). The ends were cut back, 0 bases at V and 1 base at J, with 8 bases in the middle. CDR3 size: 15 residues. This chain's CDR3 is CASSLGGASYNEQFF. In nucleotides, the CDR3 is TGTGCCAGCAGCTTGGGGGGGGCGTCCTACAATGAGCAGTTCTTC.

This clonotype turned up a few times. The J gene is TRBJ2-7, the V gene TRBV20-1, with D unclear. CDR1 is DFQATT, CDR2 SNEGSKA, per germline (reference sequence). Trimming removed 3 bases from V and 1 base from J, with 10 bases in between. The CDR3 is 13 amino acids. The CDR3 is CSASLPQSYEQYF. The CDR3 nucleotides read TGCAGTGCTAGCCTGCCCCAGTCCTACGAGCAGTACTTC.

The gene calls are TRBV12-3 or TRBV12-4 and TRBJ2-7; no definite D call. V was clipped by 6 bases and J by 2 bases, with 20 bases between them. The CDR3 extends over 16 amino acids. The CDR3 DNA reads TGTGCCAGCAGCTTTGAAGACCCTGACTCACCCTACGAGCAGTACTTC. It codes for CASSFEDPDSPYEQYF.

This clonotype was seen repeatedly, ten times or more. V usage is TRBV29-1 and J usage is TRBJ2-1; the match to TRBD2 covers 9 bases. J gave up 5 bases and V 6 bases, and 11 bases lay outside the gene matches. The CDR3 has 15 amino acids. CDR1 and CDR2 from the germline V gene are SQVTM and ANQGSEA. Written as DNA, the CDR3 is TGCAGCGTCCTGCCCCTTAGCGGGGGCGACAATGAGCAGTTCTTC. This sequence encodes CSVLPLSGGDNEQFF.

This clonotype was seen a few times. The rearrangement links TRBV4-1 to TRBJ2-7; 7 bases line up with TRBD2. This CDR3 comprises 15 residues. Germline CDR1 and CDR2: MGHRA and YSYEKL. The V segment lost 4 bases and the J segment 1 base; nucleotides outside the gene matches: 7. The CDR3, as DNA: TGCGCCAGCAGCCCTTTGGGGGGGTGGTCCTACGAGCAGTACTTC. Amino acid sequence: CASSPLGGWSYEQYF.

The chain links TRBV20-1 to TRBJ2-1; TRBD2 aligns across 11 bases. Germline lookup yields CDR1 DFQATT and CDR2 SNEGSKA (reference sequence). The CDR3 is 13 amino acids. The CDR3 DNA reads TGCAGCTTAACTAGCGGGGGACACAATGAGCAGTTCTTC. Amino acids: CSLTSGGHNEQFF.

This clonotype was counted a few times. The chain has TRBV4-1 and TRBJ1-1, with 7 bases fitting TRBD1. Trimming at V came to 2 bases and at J to 3 bases, leaving 9 bases not matched to a gene. This CDR3 comprises 16 residues. Germline lookup yields CDR1 MGHRA and CDR2 YSYEKL. The CDR3 DNA reads as TGCGCCAGCAGCCAAAGAGGGGGCGACGGGTACACTGAAGCTTTCTTT. Protein product: CASSQRGGDGYTEAFF.

This clonotype was detected only a few times. This chain connects TRBV5-1 to TRBJ2-7, with D possibly called TRBD1 or TRBD2 (7 bases each). CDR3 length: 16 amino acids. The V and J ends lost 0 bases and 0 bases respectively, with 13 bases between them. Germline V CDR1 and CDR2: SGHRS, YFSETQ. The CDR3 region has the DNA TGCGCCAGCAGCTTGGAGGGGGGGGACAGCTCCTACGAGCAGTACTTC. This codes for CASSLEGGDSSYEQYF.

Only a few counts were recorded for this clonotype. The V call is TRBV28, the J call TRBJ1-5, with D unclear. The CDR3 consists of 13 residues. V was clipped by 1 base and J by 7 bases, with 8 bases between them. Germline assignment: CDR1 MDHEN and CDR2 SYDVKM. The CDR3, as DNA: TGTGCCAGCAGTTTATTGCCGGACCAGCCCCAGCATTTT. Encoded protein: CASSLLPDQPQHF.

This clonotype showed up just a few times. The chain has TRBV20-1 and TRBJ2-7; the match to TRBD1 covers 9 bases. The CDR3 sequence is 15 residues long. Germline V lookup: CDR1 DFQATT, CDR2 SNEGSKA (reference sequence). V gave up 6 bases and J gave up 2 bases; unmatched junction bases: 11. The CDR3, as DNA: TGCAGTGCGAGGGCAATGGGACAGGGAGCCTACGAGCAGTACTTC. Amino acid sequence: CSARAMGQGAYEQYF.

The chain has TRBV11-2 and TRBJ2-1; 7 bases map to TRBD2. This CDR3 is 12 amino acids long. The V segment lost 8 bases and the J segment 9 bases; nucleotides outside the gene matches: 7. The germline V gene has CDR1 SGHAT and CDR2 FQNNGV. The CDR3 loop is CASRRGGSEQFF. CDR3 DNA: TGTGCCAGCCGGAGGGGAGGGAGTGAGCAGTTCTTC.

The chain has TRBV4-1 and TRBJ2-5; 7 bases line up with TRBD2. Unmatched junction bases numbered 4, after V lost 2 bases and J lost 4 bases. Looked up from germline, CDR1 is MGHRA and CDR2 is YSYEKL. CDR3 length: 14 residues. In nucleotides, the CDR3 is TGCGCCAGCAGCCAAACTAGCGTCGCAGAGACCCAGTACTTC. This translates into CASSQTSVAETQYF.

Here the CDR3 reads CASSVRAGASTDTQYF. The CDR3 DNA follows: TGTGCCAGCAGCGTTCGAGCGGGGGCAAGCACAGATACGCAGTATTTT. The rearrangement links TRBV9 to TRBJ2-3; 8 nucleotides line up with TRBD2. The CDR3 is 16 amino acids. From germline, CDR1 is SGDLS and CDR2 YYNGEE. Losses at the gene ends were 2 bases for V and 0 bases for J; bases not matched to a gene: 5. Complete variable domain (other parts from reference TRBV9 and TRBJ2-3): DSGVTQTPKHLITATGQRVTLRCSPRSGDLSVYWYQQSLDQGLQFLIQYYNGEERAKGNILERFSAQQFPDLHSELNLSSLELGDSALYFCASSVRAGASTDTQYFGPGTRLTVL.

This clonotype was seen more than once but under ten times. The V gene is TRBV12-3 or TRBV12-4, the J gene TRBJ2-2; 8 nucleotides match TRBD1. The CDR3 extends over 15 amino acids. Trimming removed 6 bases from V and 5 bases from J; junction bases left unmatched: 8. The CDR3 coding sequence is TGTGCCAGCAGACCGGGACAGGAGGTGACCGGGGAGCTGTTTTTT. This sequence encodes CASRPGQEVTGELFF.

This clonotype was found a few times. The chain carries TRBV7-9 and TRBJ2-1, with a tentative D call TRBD2 (6 bases). Germline loops: CDR1 SEHNR, CDR2 FQNEAQ (reference sequence). The CDR3 spans 17 residues. Trimming cost V 1 base and J 1 base, with 14 bases left between them. The CDR3 region has the DNA TGTGCCAGCAGCTTAGGGGGGGTGCTAGTATCCTACAATGAGCAGTTCTTC. Encoded protein: CASSLGGVLVSYNEQFF.

This clonotype was counted a few times. The chain links TRBV30 to TRBJ2-2; no reliable D call. CDR1 and CDR2 (germline): GTSNPN, SVGIG (reference sequence). V gave up 1 base and J gave up 8 bases, with 5 bases separating them. The length of the CDR3 is 11 residues. CDR3 residues: CAWSDGGELFF. CDR3 in DNA: TGTGCCTGGAGTGACGGGGGGGAGCTGTTTTTT. Full variable domain (remainder filled in from reference TRBV30 and TRBJ2-2): SQTIHQWPATLVQPVGSPLSLECTVEGTSNPNLYWYRQAAGRGLQLLFYSVGIGQISSEVPQNLSASRPQDRQFILSSKKLLLSDSGFYLCAWSDGGELFFGEGSRLTVL.

The CDR3 sequence: CASSPTTPYNEQFF. In nucleotides, the CDR3 is TGTGCCAGCAGCCCGACTACCCCCTACAATGAGCAGTTCTTC. V is TRBV12-3 or TRBV12-4 and J is TRBJ2-1; tentative D call: TRBD2 (5 bases). Deletions cut 6 bases from V and 2 bases from J, with 11 bases between. CDR3 length: 14 amino acids.

Written as DNA, the CDR3 is TGTGCCAGCAGCTTAGCGCTAAGAGACACCCACACCGGGGAGCTGTTTTTT. Protein sequence: CASSLALRDTHTGELFF. This chain connects TRBV7-9 to TRBJ2-2; no clear D. The CDR3 spans 17 residues. Trimming pared 0 bases from V and 3 bases from J, leaving 14 bases between. Germline CDR1 reads SEHNR; CDR2 reads FQNEAQ (reference sequence).